The clone carrying this TCR beta chain has only a few counts. V lost 1 base to trimming and J lost 8 bases, with 8 bases between them. In germline, CDR1 is SGHVS, CDR2 FQNEAQ. There are 13 residues in the CDR3. This sample was included in a study of T-cell reconstitution after alpha-beta-depleted transplantation in children. Unique molecular identifiers were incorporated when the TCRbeta library was constructed. TCRdb ran MiXCR on the PCR reads and lists one entry per CDR3 protein. The data show about 140,000 distinct CDR3 sequences, roughly 8.8% seen once. The TCR was taken from a female patient between 2 and 10 years old who had a stem cell transplant for congenital amegakaryocytic thrombocytopenia, so the T cells may come from the graft donor. The chain uses TRBV7-8 and TRBJ1-4, with unresolved D. Sequencing used PBMCs, mostly from graft donor cells, obtained 180 days after TCRalphabeta/CD19-depleted stem cell transplant. CDR3: CASSLGTEEKLFF. The CDR3, as DNA: TGTGCCAGCAGCTTAGGCACCGAAGAAAAACTGTTTTTT.